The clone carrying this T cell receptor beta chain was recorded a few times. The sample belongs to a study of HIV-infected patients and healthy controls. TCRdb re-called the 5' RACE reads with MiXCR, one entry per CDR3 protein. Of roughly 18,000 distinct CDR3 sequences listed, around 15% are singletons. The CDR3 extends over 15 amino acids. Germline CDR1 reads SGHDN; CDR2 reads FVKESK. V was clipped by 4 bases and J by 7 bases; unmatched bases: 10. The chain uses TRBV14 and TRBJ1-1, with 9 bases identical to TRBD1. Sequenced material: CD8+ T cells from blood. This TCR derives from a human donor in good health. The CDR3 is CASSPTGQGYGEAFF. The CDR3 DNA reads TGTGCCAGCAGCCCAACAGGACAGGGGTATGGTGAAGCTTTCTTT. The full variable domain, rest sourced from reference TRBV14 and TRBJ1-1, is EAGVTQFPSHSVIEKGQTVTLRCDPISGHDNLYWYRRVMGKEIKFLLHFVKESKQDESGMPNNRFLAERTGGTYSTLKVQPAELEDSGVYFCASSPTGQGYGEAFFGQGTRLTVV.